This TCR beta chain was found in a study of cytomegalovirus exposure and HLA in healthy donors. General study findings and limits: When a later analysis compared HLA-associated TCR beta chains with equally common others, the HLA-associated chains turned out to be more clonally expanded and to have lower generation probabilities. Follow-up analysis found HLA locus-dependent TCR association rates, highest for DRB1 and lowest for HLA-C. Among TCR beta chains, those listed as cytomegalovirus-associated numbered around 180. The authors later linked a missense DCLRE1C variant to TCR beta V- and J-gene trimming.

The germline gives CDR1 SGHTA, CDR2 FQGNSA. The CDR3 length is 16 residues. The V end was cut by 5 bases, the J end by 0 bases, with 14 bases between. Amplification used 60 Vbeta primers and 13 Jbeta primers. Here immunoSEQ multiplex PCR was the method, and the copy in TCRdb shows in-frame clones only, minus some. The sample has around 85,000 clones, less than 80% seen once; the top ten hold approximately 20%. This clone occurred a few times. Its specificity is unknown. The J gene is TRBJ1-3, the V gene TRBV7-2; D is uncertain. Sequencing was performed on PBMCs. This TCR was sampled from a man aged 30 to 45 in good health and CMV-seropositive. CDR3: CASSRSSGSSGNTIYF. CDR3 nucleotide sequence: TGTGCCAGCAGCCGCTCTTCGGGGAGCTCTGGAAACACCATATATTTT.